This TCR beta chain was identified in a study of cytomegalovirus exposure and HLA in healthy donors. TCRdb's copy holds only in-frame clones and misses some; the assay was immunoSEQ multiplex PCR. Of about 360,000 clones listed, just over 85% are singletons. V gave up 3 bases and J gave up 5 bases; unmatched junction bases: 6. Germline-derived CDR1 and CDR2 are SGHRS and YFSETQ. CDR3 size: 15 residues. The receptor comes from a woman younger than 30 in good health and CMV-seronegative. This chain uses TRBV5-1 with TRBJ2-5; TRBD2 matches at 11 bases. What was sequenced was PBMCs. This chain's CDR3 is CASSSTSGKTETQYF. CDR3 DNA sequence: TGCGCCAGCAGCTCGACTAGCGGGAAAACCGAGACCCAGTACTTC.